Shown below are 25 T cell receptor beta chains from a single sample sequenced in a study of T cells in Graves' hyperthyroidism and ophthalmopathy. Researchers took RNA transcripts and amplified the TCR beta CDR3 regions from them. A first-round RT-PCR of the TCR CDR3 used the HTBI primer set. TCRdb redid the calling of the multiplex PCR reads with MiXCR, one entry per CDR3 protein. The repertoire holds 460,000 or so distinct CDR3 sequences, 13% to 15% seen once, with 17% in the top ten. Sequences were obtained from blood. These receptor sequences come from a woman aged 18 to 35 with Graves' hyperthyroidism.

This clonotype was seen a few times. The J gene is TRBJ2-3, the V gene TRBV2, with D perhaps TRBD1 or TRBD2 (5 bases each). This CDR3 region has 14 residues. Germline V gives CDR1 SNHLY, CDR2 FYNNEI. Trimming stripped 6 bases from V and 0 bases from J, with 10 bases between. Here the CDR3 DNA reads TGTGCCAGCAGGGGGGACCCTAGCACAGATACGCAGTATTTT. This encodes CASRGDPSTDTQYF.

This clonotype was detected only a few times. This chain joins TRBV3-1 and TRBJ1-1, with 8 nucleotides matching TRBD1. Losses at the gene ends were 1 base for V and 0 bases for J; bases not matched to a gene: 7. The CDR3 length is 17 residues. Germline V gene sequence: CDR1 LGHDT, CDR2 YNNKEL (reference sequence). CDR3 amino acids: CASSQVTGGMVNTEAFF. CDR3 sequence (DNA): TGTGCCAGCAGCCAAGTTACAGGGGGGATGGTGAACACTGAAGCTTTCTTT. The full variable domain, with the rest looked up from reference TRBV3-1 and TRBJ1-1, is DTAVSQTPKYLVTQMGNDKSIKCEQNLGHDTMYWYKQDSKKFLKIMFSYNNKELIINETVPNRFSPKSPDKAHLNLHINSLELGDSAVYFCASSQVTGGMVNTEAFFGQGTRLTVV.

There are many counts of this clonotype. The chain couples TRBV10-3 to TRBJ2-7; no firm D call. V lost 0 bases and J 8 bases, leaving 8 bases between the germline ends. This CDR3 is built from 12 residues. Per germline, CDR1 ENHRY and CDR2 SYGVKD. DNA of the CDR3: TGTGCCATCAGTGAGTCCTCAGTTAAGCAGTACTTC. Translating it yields CAISESSVKQYF.

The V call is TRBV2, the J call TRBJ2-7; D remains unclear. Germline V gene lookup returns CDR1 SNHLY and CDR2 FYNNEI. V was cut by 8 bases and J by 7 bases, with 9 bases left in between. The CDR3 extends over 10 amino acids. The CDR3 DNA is TGTGCCAGCTCGCTCGAGGAGCAGTACTTC. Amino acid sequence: CASSLEEQYF.

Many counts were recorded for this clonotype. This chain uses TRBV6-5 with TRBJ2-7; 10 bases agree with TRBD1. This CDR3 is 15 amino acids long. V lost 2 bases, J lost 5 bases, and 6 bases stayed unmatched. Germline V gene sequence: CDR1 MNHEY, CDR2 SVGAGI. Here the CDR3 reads CASSYIGQGGHEQYF. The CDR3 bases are TGTGCCAGCAGTTACATAGGACAGGGGGGCCACGAGCAGTACTTC.

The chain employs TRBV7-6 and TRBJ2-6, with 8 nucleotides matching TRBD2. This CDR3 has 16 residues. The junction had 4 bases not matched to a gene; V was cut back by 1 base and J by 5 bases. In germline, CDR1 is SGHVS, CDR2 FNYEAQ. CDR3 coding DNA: TGTGCCAGCAGCTTAGGGGAGCGGGAGTGGGCCAACGTCCTGACTTTC. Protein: CASSLGEREWANVLTF.

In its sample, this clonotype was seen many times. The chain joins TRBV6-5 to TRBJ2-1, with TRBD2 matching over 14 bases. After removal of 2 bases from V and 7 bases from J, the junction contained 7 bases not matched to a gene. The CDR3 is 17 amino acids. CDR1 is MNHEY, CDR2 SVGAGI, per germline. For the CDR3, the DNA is TGTGCCAGCAGTTACCGACTAGCGGGAGGGCCTGGAAATGAGCAGTTCTTC. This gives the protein CASSYRLAGGPGNEQFF.

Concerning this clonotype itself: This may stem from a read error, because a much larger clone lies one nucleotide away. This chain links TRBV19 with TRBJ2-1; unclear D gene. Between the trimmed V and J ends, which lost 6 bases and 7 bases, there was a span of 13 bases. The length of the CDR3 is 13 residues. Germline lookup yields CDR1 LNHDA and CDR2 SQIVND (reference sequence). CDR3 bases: TGTGCCAGTAGCGGAAGGACGGTTAATGAGCAGTTCTTC. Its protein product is CASSGRTVNEQFF.

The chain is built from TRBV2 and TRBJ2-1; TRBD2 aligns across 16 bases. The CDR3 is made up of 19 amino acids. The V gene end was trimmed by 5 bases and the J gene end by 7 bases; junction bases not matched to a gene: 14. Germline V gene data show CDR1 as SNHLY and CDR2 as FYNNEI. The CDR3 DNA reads TGTGCCAGCAGTAGAACCGTCCCGGGACTAGCGGGAGGGACGAATGAGCAGTTCTTC. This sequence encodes CASSRTVPGLAGGTNEQFF.

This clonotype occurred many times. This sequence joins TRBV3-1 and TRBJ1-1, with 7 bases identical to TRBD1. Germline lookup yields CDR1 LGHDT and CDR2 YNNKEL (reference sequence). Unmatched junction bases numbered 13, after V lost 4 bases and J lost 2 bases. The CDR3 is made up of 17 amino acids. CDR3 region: CASSRGPGQRLNTEAFF. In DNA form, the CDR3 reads TGTGCCAGCAGCCGAGGACCGGGACAGAGACTCAACACTGAAGCTTTCTTT. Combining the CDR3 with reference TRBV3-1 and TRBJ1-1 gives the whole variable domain DTAVSQTPKYLVTQMGNDKSIKCEQNLGHDTMYWYKQDSKKFLKIMFSYNNKELIINETVPNRFSPKSPDKAHLNLHINSLELGDSAVYFCASSRGPGQRLNTEAFFGQGTRLTVV.

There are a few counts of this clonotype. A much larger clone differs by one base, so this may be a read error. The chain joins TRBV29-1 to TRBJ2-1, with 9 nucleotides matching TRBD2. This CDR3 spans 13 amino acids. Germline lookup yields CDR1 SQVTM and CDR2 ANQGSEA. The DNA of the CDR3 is TGCAGCGTTCGGACTAGCGACTACAATAAGCAGTTCTTC. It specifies CSVRTSDYNKQFF.

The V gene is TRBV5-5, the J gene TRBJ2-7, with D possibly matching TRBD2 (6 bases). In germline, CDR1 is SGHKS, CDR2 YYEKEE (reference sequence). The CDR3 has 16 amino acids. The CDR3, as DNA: TGTACCAGCAGCTTGAGCACGGCCGGAGGGACCTACGAGCAGTACGTC. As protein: CTSSLSTAGGTYEQYV.

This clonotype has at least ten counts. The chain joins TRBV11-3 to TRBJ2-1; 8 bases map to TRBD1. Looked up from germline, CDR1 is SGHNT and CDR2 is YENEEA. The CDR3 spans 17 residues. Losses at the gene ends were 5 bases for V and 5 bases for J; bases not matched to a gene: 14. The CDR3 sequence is CASSPGSARGRDNEQFF. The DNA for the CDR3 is TGTGCCAGCAGCCCTGGTTCGGCCAGGGGGCGCGACAATGAGCAGTTCTTC.

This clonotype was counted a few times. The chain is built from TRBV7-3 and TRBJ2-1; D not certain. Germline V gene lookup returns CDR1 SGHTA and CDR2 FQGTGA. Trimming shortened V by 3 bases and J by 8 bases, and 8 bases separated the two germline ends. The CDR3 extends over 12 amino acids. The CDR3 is CASSLVQDEQFF. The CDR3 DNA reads TGTGCCAGCAGCTTGGTCCAGGATGAGCAGTTCTTC.

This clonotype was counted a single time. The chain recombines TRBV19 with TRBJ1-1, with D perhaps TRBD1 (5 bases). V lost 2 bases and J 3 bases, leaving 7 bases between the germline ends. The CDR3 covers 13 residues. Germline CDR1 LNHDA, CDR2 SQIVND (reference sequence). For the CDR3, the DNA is TGTGCCAGTAGTATAAAGGGGTACACTGAAGCTTTCTTT. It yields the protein CASSIKGYTEAFF.

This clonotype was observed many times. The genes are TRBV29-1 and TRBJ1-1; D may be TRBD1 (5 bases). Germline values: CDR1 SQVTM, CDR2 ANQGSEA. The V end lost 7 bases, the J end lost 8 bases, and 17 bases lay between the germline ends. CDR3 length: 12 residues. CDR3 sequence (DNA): TGCAGCGCCGGAGACCGGGGCCAGGAAGCTTTCTTT. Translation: CSAGDRGQEAFF.

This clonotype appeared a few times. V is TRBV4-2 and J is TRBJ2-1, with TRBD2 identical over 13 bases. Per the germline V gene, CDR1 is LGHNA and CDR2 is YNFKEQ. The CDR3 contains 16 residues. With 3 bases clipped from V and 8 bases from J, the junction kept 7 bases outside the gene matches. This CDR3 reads CASSQFGTSGTYEQFF. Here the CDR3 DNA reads TGTGCCAGCAGCCAGTTTGGGACTAGCGGGACCTATGAGCAGTTCTTC.

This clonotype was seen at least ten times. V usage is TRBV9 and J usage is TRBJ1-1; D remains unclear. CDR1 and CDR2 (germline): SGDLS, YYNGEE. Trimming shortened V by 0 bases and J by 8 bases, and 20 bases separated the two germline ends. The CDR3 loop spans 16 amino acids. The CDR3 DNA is TGTGCCAGCAGCGTAGTTCCCGACGGGTTCGGTAAGGAAGCTTTCTTT. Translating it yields CASSVVPDGFGKEAFF.

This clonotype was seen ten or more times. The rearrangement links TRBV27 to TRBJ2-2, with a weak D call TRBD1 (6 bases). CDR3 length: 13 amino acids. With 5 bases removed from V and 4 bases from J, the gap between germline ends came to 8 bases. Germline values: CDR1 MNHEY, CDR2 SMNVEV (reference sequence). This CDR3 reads CASSTGSTGELFF. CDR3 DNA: TGTGCCAGCAGTACAGGGTCCACCGGGGAGCTGTTTTTT.

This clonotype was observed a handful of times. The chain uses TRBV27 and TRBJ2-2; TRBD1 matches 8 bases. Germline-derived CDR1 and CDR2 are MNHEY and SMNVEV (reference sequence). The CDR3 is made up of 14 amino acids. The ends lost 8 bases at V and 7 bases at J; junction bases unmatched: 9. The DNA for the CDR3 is TGTGCCAGCTCGGGGCAGGGGGCTTTCGGGGAGCTGTTTTTT. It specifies CASSGQGAFGELFF.

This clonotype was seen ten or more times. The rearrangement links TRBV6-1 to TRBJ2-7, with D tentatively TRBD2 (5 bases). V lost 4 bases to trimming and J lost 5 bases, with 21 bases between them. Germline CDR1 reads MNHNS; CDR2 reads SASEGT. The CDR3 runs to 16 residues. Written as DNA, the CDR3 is TGTGCCAGCAGTGCAACGGACTCTCCGGGCGTTCACGAGCAGTACTTC. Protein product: CASSATDSPGVHEQYF.

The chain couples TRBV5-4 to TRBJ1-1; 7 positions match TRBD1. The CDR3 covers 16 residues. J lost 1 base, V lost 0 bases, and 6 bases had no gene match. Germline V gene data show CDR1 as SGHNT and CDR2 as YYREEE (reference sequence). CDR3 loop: CASSLGQGIGNTEAFF. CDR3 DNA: TGTGCCAGCAGCTTGGGACAGGGCATTGGGAACACTGAAGCTTTCTTT.

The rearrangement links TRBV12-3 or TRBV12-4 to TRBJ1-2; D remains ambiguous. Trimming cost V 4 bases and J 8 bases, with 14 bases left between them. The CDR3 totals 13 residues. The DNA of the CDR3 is TGTGCCAGCAGTTCCGACGGTTTTGAGGGCTACACCTTC. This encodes CASSSDGFEGYTF.

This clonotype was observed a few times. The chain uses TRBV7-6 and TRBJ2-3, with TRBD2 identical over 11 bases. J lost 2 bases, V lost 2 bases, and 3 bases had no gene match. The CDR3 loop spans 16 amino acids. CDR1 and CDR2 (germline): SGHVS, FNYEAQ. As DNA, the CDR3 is TGTGCCAGCAGCTTAATGACTAGCGGGATCACAGATACGCAGTATTTT. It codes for CASSLMTSGITDTQYF.

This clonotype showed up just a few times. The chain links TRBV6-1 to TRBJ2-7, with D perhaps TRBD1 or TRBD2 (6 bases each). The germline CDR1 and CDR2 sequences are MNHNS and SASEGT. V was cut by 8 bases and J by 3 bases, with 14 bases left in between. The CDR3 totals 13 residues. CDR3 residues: CASARDKNYEQYV. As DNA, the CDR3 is TGTGCCAGCGCGCGGGACAAGAACTACGAGCAGTACGTC.